The clone carrying this T cell receptor (beta chain) was recorded only once. The entry originates in a study of blood T cell repertoires in COVID-19. Study in general: Samples came from the United States, Italy and Spain, spanning acute and convalescent COVID-19.

The data were produced by immunoSEQ multiplex PCR, yet TCRdb's version contains in-frame clones alone and is incomplete. The sample lists under 150,000 clones; 84% were seen once. Living in 24 US areas, the participants were between about 18 and 90 years of age. Self-reported history from a screening survey and questionnaire set each donor's cohort. Germline V gene sequence: CDR1 MNHEY, CDR2 SVGEGT. This CDR3 is 12 amino acids long. Deletions cut 5 bases from V and 3 bases from J, with 8 bases between. Sample: PBMCs or T cells enriched from blood (not recorded which). This TCR came from a woman in her fifties or sixties who had been exposed to COVID-19. The V call is TRBV6-2 or TRBV6-3, the J call TRBJ2-7; no clear D gene. The CDR3 region has the DNA TGTGCCAGCAGTATCTCCCGCTACGAGCAGTACTTC. Its translation: CASSISRYEQYF.